One TCR beta chain is described in this entry. The antigen is unknown. The data derive from a study of spatial heterogeneity in lung cancer. General study results and limits: Expanded alpha and beta TCR counts within tumors tracked tumor mutation counts.

V was cut by 2 bases and J by 7 bases, with 15 bases left in between. The CDR3 runs 15 residues. Germline loops: CDR1 LGHNA, CDR2 YSLEER. Documented time point: sample taken at primary tumor resection. A total of more than 65 untreated early-stage non-small cell lung cancer patients served as donors. TCRdb reprocessed the 5' RACE reads with MiXCR, giving one entry per CDR3 protein. The sample has about 5,700 distinct CDR3 sequences, around a quarter seen once. The sample consisted of lung tumor tissue, taken at surgery. This receptor was obtained from a male donor with early-stage non-small cell lung cancer. The V and J genes are TRBV4-3 and TRBJ2-4; maybe TRBD1 (6 bases). CDR3 coding DNA: TGCGCCAGCAGCCAAATGGGGGCGGCCTCTAACATTCAGTACTTC. It yields the protein CASSQMGAASNIQYF.